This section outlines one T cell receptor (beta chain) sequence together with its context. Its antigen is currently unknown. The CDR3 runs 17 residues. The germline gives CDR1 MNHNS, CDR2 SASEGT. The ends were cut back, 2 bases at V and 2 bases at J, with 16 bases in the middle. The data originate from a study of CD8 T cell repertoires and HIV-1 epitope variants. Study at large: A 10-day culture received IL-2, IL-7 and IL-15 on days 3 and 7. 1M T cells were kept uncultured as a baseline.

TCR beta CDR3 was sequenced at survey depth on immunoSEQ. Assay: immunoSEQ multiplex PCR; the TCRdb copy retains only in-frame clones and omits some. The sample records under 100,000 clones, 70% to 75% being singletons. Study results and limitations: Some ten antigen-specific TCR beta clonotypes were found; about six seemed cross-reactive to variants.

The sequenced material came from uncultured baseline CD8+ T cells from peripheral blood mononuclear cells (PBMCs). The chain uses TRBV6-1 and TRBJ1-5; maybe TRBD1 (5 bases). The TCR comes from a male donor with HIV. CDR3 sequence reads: CASSEPGGDIGNQPQHF. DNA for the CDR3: TGTGCCAGCAGTGAACCCGGAGGGGATATAGGCAATCAGCCCCAGCATTTT.